These 21 T cell receptor delta chains came from one sample sequenced in a study of gamma-delta chains in newborns, infants, children. TCRdb redid clone calling on the reads using CATT. This table holds more than 4,000 delta-chain clones, over 3% found once. Input material: blood. The receptor source for this set is a child who was a newborn, infant or young child, either healthy, febrile or measles-vaccinated (not recorded which).

The V call is TRDV1, the J call TRDJ1; the D gene is possibly TRDD3 (5 bases). The germline gives CDR1 TSWWSYY, CDR2 QGS. Between the trimmed V and J ends, which lost 1 base and 9 bases, there was a span of 27 bases. CDR3 size: 18 residues. CDR3 nucleotides: TGTGCTCTTGGGGAACGTATGTGTGGGATTGAAGAAGGAGATCAACTCATCTTT. This codes for CALGERMCGIEEGDQLIF.

This clone has just a few counts. TCRdb lists the protein of a much larger clone for this DNA, which differs at residue 11, so this is likely a read error; the protein given here is translated from the DNA itself. The rearrangement uses TRDV3 and TRDJ1; D gene uncertain. CDR1 and CDR2 (germline): TVYSNPD, GDNSRS (reference sequence). This CDR3 has 18 residues. V was trimmed by 4 bases and J by 2 bases, leaving 29 bases between them. CDR3 region: CASTTQAPFREGTDKLIF. The DNA for the CDR3 is TGTGCCTCCACTACTCAAGCACCCTTTAGAGAAGGAACCGATAAACTCATCTTT.

This clone was counted between two and nine times. A junction end diverges from the germline sequence, so it may reflect a read error. Other DNA sequences in the sample encode the same CDR3. This chain links TRDV2 with TRDJ3; 11 bases match TRDD3. This CDR3 comprises 20 residues. The V gene's germline CDR1 is GEAIGNYY and CDR2 EKD. CDR3 protein: CACDALLGDISSWDTRQMFF. CDR3 nucleotide sequence: TGTGCCTGTGACGCCTTACTGGGGGATATAAGCTCCTGGGACACCCGCCAGATGTTTTTC.

Details on this clone: A far larger clone is only one base removed, so a read error is likely. The chain has TRDV2 and TRDJ3; a possible D gene is TRDD3 (6 bases). The CDR3 contains 18 residues. CDR1 is GEAIGNYY, CDR2 EKD, per germline. Trimming took off 0 bases at V and 0 bases at J, with 11 bases between the two ends. In DNA form, the CDR3 reads TGTGCCTGTGACACCGCTGGGGAATACTCCTGGGACACCCGACAGATGTTTTTC. Translation: CACDTAGEYSWDTRQMFF.

Concerning this clone itself: A much larger clone sits a single nucleotide away, making a read error possible. The rearrangement links TRDV1 to TRDJ3; 7 nucleotides agree with TRDD3. The V gene end was trimmed by 2 bases and the J gene end by 0 bases; junction bases not matched to a gene: 19. Germline-derived CDR1 and CDR2 are TSWWSYY and QGS. The CDR3 has 23 residues. For the CDR3, the DNA is TGTGCTCTTGGGGAATTAACCCGTCCCTGGGGGGCCAGGAGCTCCTGGGACACCCGACAGATGTTTTTC. It codes for CALGELTRPWGARSSWDTRQMFF.

With regard to this clone: This could be a read error, since a much larger clone is one nucleotide away. The J gene is TRDJ1, the V gene TRDV1; TRDD3 matches at 9 bases. Germline V gives CDR1 TSWWSYY, CDR2 QGS. CDR3 length: 22 residues. Trimming removed 0 bases from V and 9 bases from J; junction bases left unmatched: 29. The CDR3 bases are TGTGCTCTTGGGGAACTTCCCCCTTCTCCTACAGGGTGGGGGATAGGCATCGGTGAACTCATCTTT. Translation gives CALGELPPSPTGWGIGIGELIF.

This clone was seen a handful of times. TCRdb pairs this DNA with a much larger clone's protein that differs at residue 5, likely a read error; the protein shown was translated from the DNA. The V call is TRDV1, the J call TRDJ3; TRDD3 matches at 9 bases. The CDR3 extends over 20 amino acids. The V and J ends lost 3 bases and 0 bases, in that order; junction bases with no gene match: 9. CDR1 and CDR2 (germline): TSWWSYY, QGS. CDR3 region: CALGDTVWGISSWDTRQMFF. The CDR3, as DNA: TGTGCTCTTGGGGATACGGTATGGGGGATAAGCTCCTGGGACACCCGACAGATGTTTTTC.

This clone rates as large (0.1 to 1%). The same CDR3 also results from other DNA sequences found in this sample. The chain has TRDV2 and TRDJ3; 8 bases are shared with TRDD3. Trimming cost V 0 bases and J 0 bases; bases outside gene matches: 6. The CDR3 is 19 amino acids. Germline assignment: CDR1 GEAIGNYY and CDR2 EKD. The CDR3 here is CACDTGEGGYSWDTRQMFF. The CDR3 DNA is TGTGCCTGTGACACCGGGGAAGGGGGATACTCCTGGGACACCCGACAGATGTTTTTC.

This clone is medium-sized by share. A much larger clone lies one base from this, so it may be a read error. Distinct nucleotide sequences in the sample also encode this CDR3. The rearrangement uses TRDV1 and TRDJ3, with D maybe TRDD3 (6 bases). This CDR3 has 19 residues. The V gene's germline CDR1 is TSWWSYY and CDR2 QGS. The V gene lost 0 bases and the J gene lost 2 bases, with 14 bases spanning the gap. CDR3 bases: TGTGCTCTTGGGGAACTACATGGGGGGTACACCTGGGACACCCGACAGATGTTTTTC. It specifies CALGELHGGYTWDTRQMFF.

This clone was found a few times. A read error may explain this, as a much larger clone is one base away. The V and J genes are TRDV1 and TRDJ1; 13 bases fit TRDD3. This CDR3 is built from 22 residues. V lost 3 bases and J lost 1; bases outside the gene matches: 20. Per germline, CDR1 TSWWSYY and CDR2 QGS. The CDR3 here is CALGELEASLQLGDTVTDKLIF. CDR3 DNA: TGTGCTCTTGGGGAGTTAGAGGCCTCCCTACAACTGGGGGATACGGTCACCGATAAACTCATCTTT.

As to this clone: A much more abundant neighbour one base away suggests this may be a read error. This chain connects TRDV2 to TRDJ1, with 11 bases that match TRDD3. CDR3 length equals 16 residues. Germline V gene lookup returns CDR1 GEAIGNYY and CDR2 EKD. V lost 2 bases and J lost 0; bases outside the gene matches: 4. CDR3 in amino acids: CACDIMGDTHTDKLIF. CDR3 DNA sequence: TGTGCCTGTGACATAATGGGGGATACGCACACCGATAAACTCATCTTT.

As concerns this clone: TCRdb shows a much larger clone's protein in place of this DNA's translation, and the two differ at residue 10, likely through a read error; the protein shown is translated from the DNA. The chain is built from TRAV29/DV5 and TRDJ1; D ambiguous. From germline, CDR1 is NSMFDY and CDR2 ISSIKDK. The V and J ends lost 1 base and 0 bases respectively, with 16 bases between them. This CDR3 spans 16 amino acids. The CDR3 nucleotides read TGTGCAGCAAGCATTCCGAGGGGCCCGCACACCGATAAACTCATCTTT. Translated, it gives CAASIPRGPHTDKLIF.

By sample fraction, this clone is large (0.1 to 1%). Other nucleotide sequences in the sample specify the same CDR3. V gene TRDV1 combines with J gene TRDJ1; D possibly corresponds to TRDD3 (6 bases). Per germline, CDR1 TSWWSYY and CDR2 QGS. The CDR3 sequence is 15 residues long. Trimming took 0 bases from V and 1 from J, leaving 9 bases between them. CDR3 amino acids: CALGELVLGTDKLIF. CDR3 nucleotide sequence: TGTGCTCTTGGGGAACTGGTACTGGGCACCGATAAACTCATCTTT.

This clone has only a few counts. The TCRdb record carries a much larger clone's protein, which differs from this DNA's translation at residue 6; a read error is the likely cause, and the protein listed here is the DNA translation. The V gene is TRDV1, the J gene TRDJ2; D gene uncertain. V was pared by 1 base and J by 0 bases, with 18 bases between. Germline loops: CDR1 TSWWSYY, CDR2 QGS. The length of the CDR3 is 19 residues. The CDR3 here is CALGEHRPYSNPLTAQLFF. DNA for the CDR3: TGTGCTCTTGGGGAACACCGCCCGTACTCAAACCCTTTGACAGCACAACTCTTCTTT.

This clone was counted a few times. A clone one base away is much larger, so this may be a read error. V gene TRDV1 combines with J gene TRDJ1, with TRDD3 as a possible D gene (6 bases). The CDR3 spans 15 residues. The germline V gene has CDR1 TSWWSYY and CDR2 QGS. Here the CDR3 reads CALGELVLGTDKPIF. In DNA form, the CDR3 reads TGTGCTCTTGGGGAACTGGTACTGGGCACCGATAAACCCATCTTT.

With respect to this clone: TCRdb shows a much larger clone's protein in place of this DNA's translation, and the two differ at residue 5, likely through a read error; the protein shown is translated from the DNA. CDR3: CACDCTGGYSWDTRQMFF. In DNA form, the CDR3 reads TGTGCCTGTGACTGTACTGGGGGATACTCCTGGGACACCCGACAGATGTTTTTC. V gene TRDV2 combines with J gene TRDJ3; 11 bases match TRDD3. J was trimmed by 0 bases and V by 3 bases; bases with no gene match: 3. Germline V gives CDR1 GEAIGNYY, CDR2 EKD. The CDR3 covers 18 residues.

This clone was detected only a few times. This may be a read error: a much more frequent sequence differs by one nucleotide. This same CDR3 is encoded by further DNA sequences in the sample. For the CDR3, the DNA is TGTGCTCTTGGGGAAAGGTCCTACGAAAGTAGTCCCGGGGACACCGATAAACTCATCTTT. Protein: CALGERSYESSPGDTDKLIF. The chain couples TRDV1 to TRDJ1; a possible D gene is TRDD2 (6 bases). This CDR3 comprises 20 residues. Trimming stripped 2 bases from V and 0 bases from J, with 25 bases between. Germline values: CDR1 TSWWSYY, CDR2 QGS.

V and J are TRDV1 and TRDJ1; D call uncertain. CDR1 is TSWWSYY and CDR2 is QGS in the germline V gene. This CDR3 has 20 amino acids. V was pared by 0 bases and J by 3 bases, with 26 bases between. CDR3 bases: TGTGCTCTTGGGGAACTCTACTGTGGGACTCCGAGGCGGTACCCCGATAAACTCATCTTT. This encodes CALGELYCGTPRRYPDKLIF.

As regards this clone: This likely traces to a read error, being one base from a far larger clone. Other DNA sequences in the same sample also yield this CDR3. The J gene is TRDJ1, the V gene TRDV2, with D unresolved. The V end lost 7 bases, the J end lost 0 bases, and 11 bases lay between the germline ends. This CDR3 is built from 13 residues. Germline values: CDR1 GEAIGNYY, CDR2 EKD. The chain's CDR3 is CACASPYTDKLIF. DNA for the CDR3: TGTGCCTGCGCCTCCCCTTACACCGATAAACTCATCTTT.

Note on this clone: The TCRdb protein, from a much larger clone, departs from this DNA's translation at residue 14, likely by read error; the protein shown derives from the DNA. This chain joins TRDV2 and TRDJ3, with 9 bases fitting TRDD3. The germline gives CDR1 GEAIGNYY, CDR2 EKD. CDR3 length: 18 residues. Written as DNA, the CDR3 is TGTGCCTGTGACACCTGGGGATACGGCTCCTGGGACACCCAACAGATGTTTTTC. Translation gives CACDTWGYGSWDTQQMFF.

Points on this clone: Since a far larger clone is one base different, this is likely a read error. Different DNA sequences within this sample yield the same CDR3. CDR3 sequence: CACDILGDTWDTRQMFF. The CDR3 DNA follows: TGTGCCTGTGATATACTGGGGGATACCTGGGACACCCGACAGATGTTTTTC. This chain links TRDV2 with TRDJ3; 11 bases line up with TRDD3. The CDR3 is made up of 17 amino acids. V was clipped by 4 bases and J by 2 bases; unmatched bases: 3. Germline CDR1 and CDR2: GEAIGNYY and EKD.